This is a list of T cell receptor beta chains from one sample in a study of blood T cell repertoires in COVID-19. Sequencing used immunoSEQ multiplex PCR; TCRdb keeps in-frame clones, though not all of them. The sample lists under 450,000 clones; about nine tenths were seen once. The sample comprised peripheral blood. All receptors derive from a woman between 35 and 50 years old with COVID-19, enrolled during active disease. Each CDR3 is given without its conserved first and last residue. The order of the fields is V gene, J gene, D gene, CDR3 protein. The D gene is left open where the match is weak.

TRBV18,TRBJ2-3,.,ASSPNRVDTQY
TRBV11-3,TRBJ1-1,.,ASSLGANTEAF
TRBV9,TRBJ2-1,.,ASSVDRVWGEQF
TRBV6-5,TRBJ1-2,TRBD1,ASSYGRQGIGYT
TRBV6-4,TRBJ1-2,TRBD1,ASSDSVGRTGDGYT
TRBV6-1,TRBJ2-1,TRBD2,ASRLAALMHEQF
TRBV4-1,TRBJ1-6,TRBD1,ASREPGQGSNSPLH
TRBV24-1,TRBJ1-2,.,ATSDPLYGYT
TRBV28,TRBJ1-2,.,ATPYQGTGGYT
TRBV14,TRBJ1-2,TRBD1,ASSRRTGGGYT
TRBV7-9,TRBJ1-1,.,ASSLPRVTTGEAF
TRBV20-1,TRBJ1-1,.,SATFLKAF
TRBV27,TRBJ1-1,TRBD1,ASRAYRGGEAF
TRBV7-8,TRBJ1-5,TRBD1,ASSLALVGTGDQPQH
TRBV27,TRBJ2-7,.,ASSSRTGSYEQY
TRBV9,TRBJ1-4,TRBD1,ASSAGQGEKLF
TRBV7-2,TRBJ2-2,TRBD2,ASSLRGLAGDLNTGELF
TRBV28,TRBJ2-7,.,ASRLSGTSSYEQY
TRBV6-2/TRBV6-3,TRBJ1-2,TRBD1,ASSNPGTGPQGYT
TRBV6-6,TRBJ2-5,TRBD2,ASSYGGSGTQETQY
TRBV7-2,TRBJ1-4,TRBD1,ASSLRRDRAATNEKLF
TRBV30,TRBJ1-6,TRBD1,AWTLTGTGDSPLH
TRBV11-2,TRBJ1-1,.,ASSIQAMNTEAF